Each of the 24 T cell receptor beta chains below was sequenced from the same sample in a study of blood T cell repertoires in COVID-19. Method: immunoSEQ multiplex PCR; TCRdb's copy keeps in-frame clones and lacks some. The repertoire includes some 200,000 clones, under 90% of them detected once, and around 18% sits in the top ten. Sequencing was performed on peripheral blood. These receptor sequences come from a woman older than 75 with active or convalescent COVID-19.

The chain recombines TRBV4-1 with TRBJ2-5, with D maybe TRBD2 (5 bases). The CDR3 has 15 amino acids. Germline V gene lookup returns CDR1 MGHRA and CDR2 YSYEKL. Trimming pared 5 bases from V and 3 bases from J, leaving 16 bases between. The chain's CDR3 is CASSTFGLTKETQYF. CDR3 nucleotide sequence: TGCGCCAGCAGCACTTTCGGACTTACGAAAGAGACCCAGTACTTC.

The V gene is TRBV7-2, the J gene TRBJ1-6, with D perhaps matching TRBD1 (5 bases). Germline CDR1 is SGHTA and CDR2 is FQGNSA. The CDR3 loop spans 16 amino acids. V shed 4 bases and J shed 6 bases, with 16 bases lying between them. As DNA, the CDR3 is TGTGCCAGCAGCTCCAGGGTAATACAATTTAATTCACCCCTCCACTTT. Its protein is CASSSRVIQFNSPLHF.

This clone was seen only once. The gene calls are TRBV5-1 and TRBJ2-3, with 9 nucleotides matching TRBD1. Germline CDR1 SGHRS, CDR2 YFSETQ. V trimming: 5 bases; J trimming: 3 bases; junction bases outside the gene matches: 7. CDR3 size: 15 residues. The CDR3 loop reads CASRPTGTGTDTQYF. The CDR3 region has the DNA TGCGCCAGCAGGCCTACCGGGACAGGGACAGATACGCAGTATTTT.

This clone has more than one count but fewer than ten. This chain connects TRBV7-2 to TRBJ2-3; 9 nucleotides match TRBD2. V shed 1 base and J 7 bases; nucleotides not matched to a gene: 3. Germline CDR1 reads SGHTA; CDR2 reads FQGNSA. The CDR3 runs to 14 residues. The chain's CDR3 is CASSLVRGGNTQYF. The CDR3 nucleotides read TGTGCCAGCAGCTTAGTGCGGGGGGGCAATACGCAGTATTTT. Filled out from reference TRBV7-2 and TRBJ2-3, the complete variable domain reads GAGVSQSPSNKVTEKGKDVELRCDPISGHTALYWYRQSLGQGLEFLIYFQGNSAPDKSGLPSDRFSAERTGGSVSTLTIQRTQQEDSAVYLCASSLVRGGNTQYFGPGTRLTVL.

CDR3 amino acids: CASSRDRGDTEAFF. The CDR3 DNA reads as TGTGCCAGCAGCCGGGACAGGGGGGACACTGAAGCTTTCTTT. The chain is built from TRBV14 and TRBJ1-1; 11 bases are shared with TRBD1. In germline, CDR1 is SGHDN, CDR2 FVKESK. This CDR3 spans 14 amino acids. V lost 4 bases and J lost 3; bases outside the gene matches: 1.

The V call is TRBV6-4, the J call TRBJ1-4, with TRBD1 identical over 7 bases. Germline V gene lookup returns CDR1 MRHNA and CDR2 SNTAGT. The CDR3 consists of 17 residues. The V and J ends lost 1 base and 3 bases, in that order; junction bases with no gene match: 8. The CDR3 DNA is TGTGCCAGCAGTGACTTTAGGGACAGCGGAGCTAATGAAAAACTGTTTTTT. It is translated as CASSDFRDSGANEKLFF.

CDR3 DNA: TGTGCCAGCAGCCCAGGGACAGGGGCTAATGAAAAACTGTTTTTT. Translating gives CASSPGTGANEKLFF. The genes are TRBV9 and TRBJ1-4; 10 nucleotides align to TRBD1. V lost 4 bases to trimming and J lost 3 bases; unmatched junction nucleotides: 3. The CDR3 totals 15 residues. Germline CDR1 reads SGDLS; CDR2 reads YYNGEE.

The rearrangement uses TRBV6-2 or TRBV6-3 and TRBJ1-6, with TRBD1 identical over 9 bases. The length of the CDR3 is 15 residues. Germline trimming cut 6 bases from V and 4 bases from J; bases unmatched to any gene: 4. Germline assignment: CDR1 MNHEY and CDR2 SVGEGT. The CDR3 nucleotides are TGTGCCAGCAGCTCACAGGGGGCGTATAATTCACCCCTCCACTTT. This sequence encodes CASSSQGAYNSPLHF.

The chain combines TRBV7-2 with TRBJ2-3, with TRBD2 matching over 9 bases. Germline V gene lookup returns CDR1 SGHTA and CDR2 FQGNSA. This CDR3 is built from 16 residues. Trimming took 1 base from V and 5 from J; bases not matched to a gene: 7. This CDR3 is CASSLVFSGGGDTQYF. DNA of the CDR3: TGTGCCAGCAGCTTAGTTTTTAGCGGGGGAGGAGATACGCAGTATTTT.

CDR3 nucleotides: TGCGCCAGCACCAAGGGACAATCCTACGAGCAGTACTTC. Protein sequence: CASTKGQSYEQYF. The rearrangement uses TRBV5-1 and TRBJ2-7; possibly TRBD1 for D (6 bases). V was pared by 6 bases and J by 1 base, with 11 bases between. Looked up from germline, CDR1 is SGHRS and CDR2 is YFSETQ. This CDR3 is 13 amino acids long.

The rearrangement joins TRBV18 to TRBJ1-4; maybe TRBD1 (6 bases). The CDR3 sequence is 15 residues long. The germline V gene encodes CDR1 KGHSH and CDR2 LQKENI. Trimming removed 3 bases from V and 6 bases from J, with 14 bases in between. In DNA, the CDR3 is TGTGCCAGCTCACCCAACGGGGGGCCGGATGAAAAACTGTTTTTT. Translation: CASSPNGGPDEKLFF.

The chain employs TRBV7-2 and TRBJ2-1; D perhaps matches TRBD1 (7 bases). The V end was cut by 5 bases, the J end by 2 bases, with 13 bases between. The V gene's germline CDR1 is SGHTA and CDR2 FQGNSA. This CDR3 comprises 15 residues. CDR3 residues: CASSEGGQTYNEQFF. As DNA, the CDR3 is TGTGCCAGCAGCGAGGGGGGACAGACCTACAATGAGCAGTTCTTC. Full variable domain (missing parts from reference TRBV7-2 and TRBJ2-1): GAGVSQSPSNKVTEKGKDVELRCDPISGHTALYWYRQSLGQGLEFLIYFQGNSAPDKSGLPSDRFSAERTGGSVSTLTIQRTQQEDSAVYLCASSEGGQTYNEQFFGPGTRLTVL.

The J gene is TRBJ2-3, the V gene TRBV27, with a tentative D call TRBD1 (5 bases). This CDR3 is 14 amino acids long. With 6 bases removed from V and 0 bases from J, the gap between germline ends came to 10 bases. The V gene's germline CDR1 is MNHEY and CDR2 SMNVEV (reference sequence). CDR3 nucleotides: TGTGCCAGCAGCCAGTACAGGAGCACAGATACGCAGTATTTT. Translation gives CASSQYRSTDTQYF.

This CDR3 is CASTTTSGAYEQYF. The CDR3 DNA sequence: TGCGCCAGCACCACGACTAGCGGGGCCTACGAGCAGTACTTC. The genes are TRBV5-1 and TRBJ2-7, with 11 bases fitting TRBD2. Trimming took 6 bases from V and 2 from J; bases not matched to a gene: 4. The CDR3 contains 14 residues. Germline CDR1 reads SGHRS; CDR2 reads YFSETQ.

As concerns this clone: A junction boundary mismatches the germline segment, possibly from a read error. J is TRBJ1-2 and V is TRBV7-9; a possible D gene is TRBD1 (6 bases). The CDR3 runs 13 residues. In germline, CDR1 is SEHNR, CDR2 FQNEAQ (reference sequence). CDR3 nucleotides: TGTGCCAGCAGTTTAGGGGGAGGGACTGGCTACACCTTC. It is translated as CASSLGGGTGYTF.

The table lists this clone with a count of one. The chain combines TRBV11-2 with TRBJ1-1, with D unclear. Trimming stripped 5 bases from V and 3 bases from J, with 10 bases between. This CDR3 has 13 residues. Germline V CDR1 and CDR2: SGHAT, FQNNGV. The CDR3 here is CASSMRAHTEAFF. The CDR3 region has the DNA TGTGCCAGCAGCATGAGGGCGCACACTGAAGCTTTCTTT.

J is TRBJ1-2 and V is TRBV6-1; TRBD1 matches at 10 bases. The V gene end was trimmed by 2 bases and the J gene end by 6 bases; junction bases not matched to a gene: 6. The CDR3 covers 15 residues. Germline CDR1 reads MNHNS; CDR2 reads SASEGT. The DNA for the CDR3 is TGTGCCAGCAGTGAAATATATGGGACAGGGGATGGCTACACCTTC. It is translated as CASSEIYGTGDGYTF.

Remarks on this clone: This specimen includes other DNA sequences encoding the same CDR3. The chain recombines TRBV4-3 with TRBJ2-3; D might be TRBD2 (5 bases). Trimming shortened V by 0 bases and J by 1 base, and 11 bases separated the two germline ends. Germline V gene data show CDR1 as LGHNA and CDR2 as YSLEER. The CDR3 is made up of 16 amino acids. The CDR3 is CASSQDRGWGTDTQYF. CDR3 coding DNA: TGCGCCAGCAGCCAAGATAGAGGGTGGGGCACAGATACGCAGTATTTT.

J is TRBJ1-2 and V is TRBV6-5, with D unclear. CDR3 length equals 13 residues. V was cut by 7 bases and J by 6 bases, with 15 bases left in between. Germline CDR1 MNHEY, CDR2 SVGAGI. Here the CDR3 reads CASIPSGRDGYTF. The CDR3 DNA sequence: TGTGCCAGCATCCCGAGCGGGAGGGATGGCTACACCTTC.

The chain carries TRBV18 and TRBJ2-3; 11 nucleotides agree with TRBD1. Looked up from germline, CDR1 is KGHSH and CDR2 is LQKENI. The junction had 10 bases not matched to a gene; V was cut back by 3 bases and J by 5 bases. CDR3 length: 17 amino acids. CDR3 DNA: TGTGCCAGCTCACCCCGGACAGGGGGCCTGCCGGGAGATACGCAGTATTTT. This encodes CASSPRTGGLPGDTQYF.

CDR3 protein: CASRVGHNTLKTEAFF. CDR3 bases: TGTGCCAGCAGGGTTGGACATAACACCCTTAAGACTGAAGCTTTCTTT. The gene calls are TRBV6-6 and TRBJ1-1, with a possible D match to TRBD1 (5 bases). The CDR3 runs 16 residues. From germline, CDR1 is MNHNY and CDR2 SVGAGI (reference sequence). V lost 6 bases and J 5 bases, leaving 22 bases between the germline ends.

The chain has TRBV6-5 and TRBJ2-7, with no clear D. Germline V gives CDR1 MNHEY, CDR2 SVGAGI. The CDR3 loop spans 13 amino acids. Trimming stripped 4 bases from V and 0 bases from J, with 7 bases between. In nucleotides, the CDR3 is TGTGCCAGCAGTTCCCAGGCCTCCTACGAGCAGTACTTC. Its protein product is CASSSQASYEQYF.

The chain combines TRBV7-2 with TRBJ2-3; D is unresolved. Deletions cut 3 bases from V and 4 bases from J, with 8 bases between. The CDR3 sequence is 13 residues long. Germline V gene data show CDR1 as SGHTA and CDR2 as FQGNSA. The CDR3 loop reads CASSLGWADTQYF. The CDR3, as DNA: TGTGCCAGCAGCTTGGGCTGGGCAGATACGCAGTATTTT.

The genes are TRBV9 and TRBJ2-3, with TRBD2 as a possible D gene (6 bases). V dropped 2 bases and J dropped 2 bases, with 9 bases sitting between them. This CDR3 has 14 amino acids. Looked up from germline, CDR1 is SGDLS and CDR2 is YYNGEE. The CDR3 is CASSVRTNTDTQYF. CDR3 nucleotides: TGTGCCAGCAGCGTCAGGACTAACACAGATACGCAGTATTTT.